Presented here are 25 T cell receptor beta chains from one specimen sequenced in a study of cytomegalovirus exposure and HLA in healthy donors. The protocol was immunoSEQ multiplex PCR, while the TCRdb copy is restricted to in-frame clones and leaves out a portion. The sample holds 150,000 or so clones, about 86% seen once. The sample was PBMCs. The receptors derive from a woman in her thirties in good health and CMV-seronegative.

The chain is built from TRBV13 and TRBJ1-4, with 7 bases aligning to TRBD1. The CDR3 contains 14 residues. The V and J ends lost 6 bases and 4 bases, in that order; junction bases with no gene match: 5. CDR1 is PRHDT and CDR2 is FYEKMQ in the germline V gene (reference sequence). The CDR3 DNA reads TGTGCCAGCAGTCTCAGGGGGGTTAATGAAAAACTGTTTTTT. This translates into CASSLRGVNEKLFF. The whole variable domain, remainder taken from reference TRBV13 and TRBJ1-4, is AAGVIQSPRHLIKEKRETATLKCYPIPRHDTVYWYQQGPGQDPQFLISFYEKMQSDKGSIPDRFSAQQFSDYHSELNMSSLELGDSALYFCASSLRGVNEKLFFGSGTQLSVL.

The rearrangement joins TRBV11-2 to TRBJ2-7; TRBD2 matches 7 bases. CDR3 length: 14 residues. Germline-derived CDR1 and CDR2 are SGHAT and FQNNGV. J lost 3 bases, V lost 7 bases, and 9 bases had no gene match. This CDR3 is CASTGLAGNYEQYF. Here the CDR3 DNA reads TGTGCCAGCACGGGGTTAGCGGGCAACTACGAGCAGTACTTC.

The J gene is TRBJ2-5, the V gene TRBV7-9; 10 bases map to TRBD2. The V and J ends lost 5 bases and 0 bases, in that order; junction bases with no gene match: 9. This CDR3 comprises 17 residues. Germline CDR1 SEHNR, CDR2 FQNEAQ (reference sequence). This chain's CDR3 is CASSQKRGGPYQETQYF. DNA for the CDR3: TGTGCCAGCAGCCAGAAGCGGGGGGGCCCGTACCAAGAGACCCAGTACTTC.

This clone has just a few counts. In DNA form, the CDR3 reads TGCGCCAGCAGTGCGGCAGGGGACGTATACACTGAAGCTTTCTTT. Protein sequence: CASSAAGDVYTEAFF. This rearrangement joins TRBV10-1 to TRBJ1-1, with D perhaps matching TRBD1 (6 bases). Germline assignment: CDR1 WNHNN and CDR2 SYGVQD (reference sequence). This CDR3 contains 15 residues. V shed 4 bases and J shed 3 bases, with 15 bases lying between them.

The chain combines TRBV27 with TRBJ2-7; tentatively, D is TRBD2 (6 bases). V shed 4 bases and J shed 7 bases, with 14 bases lying between them. From germline, CDR1 is MNHEY and CDR2 SMNVEV (reference sequence). The CDR3 has 13 amino acids. The CDR3: CASSYGGLSEQYF. The CDR3 DNA follows: TGTGCCAGCAGTTACGGGGGACTTAGTGAGCAGTACTTC.

The chain carries TRBV5-1 and TRBJ2-3; TRBD2 agrees at 13 bases. CDR1 is SGHRS, CDR2 YFSETQ, per germline. J gave up 0 bases and V 0 bases, and 4 bases lay outside the gene matches. This CDR3 spans 18 amino acids. This chain's CDR3 is CASSLGLAGGTSTDTQYF. The CDR3 bases are TGCGCCAGCAGCTTGGGACTAGCGGGGGGCACTAGCACAGATACGCAGTATTTT. The variable domain in full, with the rest retrieved from reference TRBV5-1 and TRBJ2-3, is KAGVTQTPRYLIKTRGQQVTLSCSPISGHRSVSWYQQTPGQGLQFLFEYFSETQRNKGNFPGRFSGRQFSNSRSEMNVSTLELGDSALYLCASSLGLAGGTSTDTQYFGPGTRLTVL.

The gene calls are TRBV19 and TRBJ1-2, with 7 nucleotides matching TRBD1. Germline V gene sequence: CDR1 LNHDA, CDR2 SQIVND (reference sequence). After removal of 3 bases from V and 4 bases from J, the junction contained 17 bases not matched to a gene. This CDR3 has 18 residues. As DNA, the CDR3 is TGTGCCAGTAGTATCACACTGATCGAAGGGACAGATGGCTATGGCTACACCTTC. It encodes CASSITLIEGTDGYGYTF.

Only a few counts were recorded for this clone. At one of its ends the junction is not consistent with the germline gene, which may arise from a read error. The V and J genes are TRBV7-9 and TRBJ2-3, with a weak D call TRBD2 (5 bases). The germline V gene has CDR1 SEHNR and CDR2 FQNEAQ (reference sequence). The CDR3 totals 13 residues. CDR3 sequence reads: CASSSYLAETQYF. Here the CDR3 DNA reads TGTGCCAGCAGCTCCTATCTAGCAGAAACGCAGTATTTT. The whole variable domain, filled in from reference TRBV7-9 and TRBJ2-3, reads DTGVSQNPRHKITKRGQNVTFRCDPISEHNRLYWYRQTLGQGPEFLTYFQNEAQLEKSRLLSDRFSAERPKGSFSTLEIQRTEQGDSAMYLCASSSYLAETQYFGPGTRLTVL.

This clone occurred once. The chain links TRBV27 to TRBJ1-5; 7 positions match TRBD1. Unmatched junction bases numbered 7, after V lost 5 bases and J lost 0 bases. The CDR3 extends over 16 amino acids. Germline-derived CDR1 and CDR2 are MNHEY and SMNVEV (reference sequence). The DNA of the CDR3 is TGTGCCAGCAGTCAGGGGACAGTGAGTAGCAATCAGCCCCAGCATTTT. Its protein product is CASSQGTVSSNQPQHF.

The genes are TRBV19 and TRBJ1-6, with 7 positions matching TRBD1. Germline CDR1 and CDR2: LNHDA and SQIVND (reference sequence). V dropped 8 bases and J dropped 6; count of bases not matched to a gene: 7. The CDR3 extends over 14 amino acids. CDR3 bases: TGTGCCAGTTTTCCCGGGACAGCTAATTCACCCCTCCACTTT. Translation gives CASFPGTANSPLHF.

This clone was detected once. V and J are TRBV2 and TRBJ2-2, with 9 positions matching TRBD1. The CDR3 totals 18 residues. J was trimmed by 0 bases and V by 4 bases; bases with no gene match: 9. The V gene's germline CDR1 is SNHLY and CDR2 FYNNEI. The CDR3 sequence: CASSGDPTGGPNTGELFF. DNA of the CDR3: TGTGCCAGCAGTGGGGACCCAACAGGGGGCCCGAACACCGGGGAGCTGTTTTTT.

This clone appeared a single time. J is TRBJ1-1 and V is TRBV2; TRBD1 matches 7 bases. Germline CDR1 reads SNHLY; CDR2 reads FYNNEI. V shed 6 bases and J 3 bases; nucleotides not matched to a gene: 7. The CDR3 totals 14 residues. The CDR3 sequence: CASSGDSAHTEAFF. DNA for the CDR3: TGTGCCAGCAGCGGGGACAGCGCCCACACTGAAGCTTTCTTT.

This chain joins TRBV5-1 and TRBJ2-3, with 12 bases lining up with TRBD2. Trimming took 0 bases from V and 3 from J; bases not matched to a gene: 5. This CDR3 contains 17 residues. The germline V gene has CDR1 SGHRS and CDR2 YFSETQ. The CDR3 DNA reads as TGCGCCAGCAGCTTGGAAGGACTAGCGGGGCTAACAGATACGCAGTATTTT. Amino acids: CASSLEGLAGLTDTQYF.

V gene TRBV5-5 combines with J gene TRBJ2-7; 7 bases align to TRBD1. V trimming: 4 bases; J trimming: 2 bases; junction bases outside the gene matches: 9. From germline, CDR1 is SGHKS and CDR2 YYEKEE (reference sequence). This CDR3 contains 15 residues. As DNA, the CDR3 is TGTGCCAGCAGCCTAAGACAGGGTATCGCCTACGAGCAGTACTTC. This codes for CASSLRQGIAYEQYF.

The gene calls are TRBV10-3 and TRBJ2-6, with 7 positions matching TRBD1. The CDR3 runs 14 residues. Trimming removed 10 bases from V and 3 bases from J; junction bases left unmatched: 6. CDR1 and CDR2 from the germline V gene are ENHRY and SYGVKD. The CDR3 bases are TGTGCCAGCAGACAGGGAGTTGGGGCCAACGTCCTGACTTTC. As protein: CASRQGVGANVLTF.

The genes are TRBV9 and TRBJ1-2, with a tentative D call TRBD1 (5 bases). Trimming cost V 4 bases and J 5 bases, with 9 bases left between them. The CDR3 extends over 12 amino acids. Germline CDR1 and CDR2: SGDLS and YYNGEE. The CDR3 region has the DNA TGTGCCAGCAGCCCTTGGACATATGGCTACACCTTC. Its translation is CASSPWTYGYTF. Full variable domain (rest looked up from reference TRBV9 and TRBJ1-2): DSGVTQTPKHLITATGQRVTLRCSPRSGDLSVYWYQQSLDQGLQFLIQYYNGEERAKGNILERFSAQQFPDLHSELNLSSLELGDSALYFCASSPWTYGYTFGSGTRLTVV.

The rearrangement joins TRBV21-1 to TRBJ2-7; TRBD1, as called in the table, went unchecked against the DNA. TRBV21-1 constitutes a pseudogene. The CDR3 totals 17 residues. The CDR3 region is CASSNWDREGETYEQYF. CDR3 coding DNA: TGTGCCAGCAGCAATTGGGACAGGGAGGGGGAAACCTACGAGCAGTACTTC.

The chain has TRBV9 and TRBJ1-4; D may be TRBD1 (6 bases). Germline V gene data show CDR1 as SGDLS and CDR2 as YYNGEE. The CDR3 length is 16 residues. V was pared by 0 bases and J by 8 bases, with 17 bases between. In DNA form, the CDR3 reads TGTGCCAGCAGCGTAGGGGCCCAGGGGCGTTGGGAAAAACTGTTTTTT. This sequence encodes CASSVGAQGRWEKLFF.

The J gene is TRBJ1-1, the V gene TRBV12-5; 7 bases map to TRBD1. The ends lost 3 bases at V and 11 bases at J; junction bases unmatched: 9. The CDR3 has 13 amino acids. CDR1 is LGHNT and CDR2 is FRNRAP in the germline V gene. CDR3 bases: TGTGCTAGTGGTTTTGGAGGGGGCGCCCTGGCTTTCTTT. Protein: CASGFGGGALAFF.

The chain links TRBV15 to TRBJ1-2; TRBD1 is a possible D gene (6 bases). CDR1 and CDR2 (germline): LNHNV, YYDKDF (reference sequence). V lost 1 base and J lost 3, with 9 bases in between. The CDR3 has 14 amino acids. The CDR3 protein is CATSRGDTDYGYTF. The CDR3 DNA follows: TGTGCCACCAGCAGAGGGGACACAGACTATGGCTACACCTTC. Looking up the rest from reference TRBV15 and TRBJ1-2 gives the full variable domain: DAMVIQNPRYQVTQFGKPVTLSCSQTLNHNVMYWYQQKSSQAPKLLFHYYDKDFNNEADTPDNFQSRRPNTSFCFLDIRSPGLGDTAMYLCATSRGDTDYGYTFGSGTRLTVV.

The chain is built from TRBV7-2 and TRBJ2-1; TRBD2 agrees at 9 bases. The junction had 9 bases not matched to a gene; V was cut back by 2 bases and J by 7 bases. Looked up from germline, CDR1 is SGHTA and CDR2 is FQGNSA. The CDR3 has 16 residues. The CDR3 nucleotides read TGTGCCAGCAGCTTAACAAGCGGGGGGTTTAGAAATGAGCAGTTCTTC. Its translation is CASSLTSGGFRNEQFF. Full variable domain (rest looked up from reference TRBV7-2 and TRBJ2-1): GAGVSQSPSNKVTEKGKDVELRCDPISGHTALYWYRQSLGQGLEFLIYFQGNSAPDKSGLPSDRFSAERTGGSVSTLTIQRTQQEDSAVYLCASSLTSGGFRNEQFFGPGTRLTVL.

The chain links TRBV6-1 to TRBJ1-5; 7 nucleotides match TRBD1. The V and J ends lost 4 bases and 4 bases, in that order; junction bases with no gene match: 13. The CDR3 has 17 amino acids. The germline V gene has CDR1 MNHNS and CDR2 SASEGT. The CDR3 reads CASSAIGQAISNQPQHF. CDR3 coding DNA: TGTGCCAGCAGTGCGATCGGACAGGCAATAAGTAATCAGCCCCAGCATTTT.

Note on this clone: One end of the junction does not line up with germline, which may come from a read error. This chain connects TRBV30 to TRBJ2-5, with 8 bases identical to TRBD1. The length of the CDR3 is 13 residues. Germline V gene data show CDR1 as GTSNPN and CDR2 as SVGIG (reference sequence). The CDR3 here is CAWSPSDRAPANF. CDR3 DNA sequence: TGTGCCTGGAGTCCATCGGACAGGGCCCCCGCAAACTTC. Together with reference TRBV30 and TRBJ2-5, the CDR3 gives the full variable domain: SQTIHQWPATLVQPVGSPLSLECTVEGTSNPNLYWYRQAAGRGLQLLFYSVGIGQISSEVPQNLSASRPQDRQFILSSKKLLLSDSGFYLCAWSPSDRAPANFGPGTRLLVL.

This rearrangement joins TRBV27 to TRBJ2-7; 11 positions match TRBD2. CDR1 is MNHEY and CDR2 is SMNVEV in the germline V gene (reference sequence). The CDR3 spans 15 residues. The V segment lost 4 bases and the J segment 10 bases; nucleotides outside the gene matches: 12. CDR3 DNA sequence: TGTGCCAGCAGTTCGATCCGACTAGCGGGGCCGCTACAGTACTTC. Its translation: CASSSIRLAGPLQYF.

The rearrangement joins TRBV4-2 to TRBJ2-2, with 9 bases that match TRBD2. The length of the CDR3 is 18 residues. Losses at the gene ends were 1 base for V and 1 base for J; bases not matched to a gene: 7. The germline CDR1 and CDR2 sequences are LGHNA and YNFKEQ. CDR3: CASSQGVAGDLNTGELFF. DNA of the CDR3: TGTGCCAGCAGCCAAGGGGTAGCGGGGGACCTGAACACCGGGGAGCTGTTTTTT.